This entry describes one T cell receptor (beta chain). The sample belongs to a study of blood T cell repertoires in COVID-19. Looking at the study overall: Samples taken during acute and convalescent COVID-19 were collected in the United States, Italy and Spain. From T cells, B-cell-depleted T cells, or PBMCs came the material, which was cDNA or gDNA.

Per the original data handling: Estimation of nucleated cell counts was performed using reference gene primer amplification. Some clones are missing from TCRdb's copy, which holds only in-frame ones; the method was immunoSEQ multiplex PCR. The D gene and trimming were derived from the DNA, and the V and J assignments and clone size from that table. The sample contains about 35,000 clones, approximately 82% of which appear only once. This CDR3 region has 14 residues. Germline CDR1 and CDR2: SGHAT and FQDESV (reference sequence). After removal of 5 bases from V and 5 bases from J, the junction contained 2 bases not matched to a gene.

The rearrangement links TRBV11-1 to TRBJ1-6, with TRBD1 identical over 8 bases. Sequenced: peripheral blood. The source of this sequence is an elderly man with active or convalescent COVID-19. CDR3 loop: CASSRTGNNSPLHF. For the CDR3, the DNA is TGTGCCAGCAGCCGGACAGGGAATAATTCACCCCTCCACTTT.